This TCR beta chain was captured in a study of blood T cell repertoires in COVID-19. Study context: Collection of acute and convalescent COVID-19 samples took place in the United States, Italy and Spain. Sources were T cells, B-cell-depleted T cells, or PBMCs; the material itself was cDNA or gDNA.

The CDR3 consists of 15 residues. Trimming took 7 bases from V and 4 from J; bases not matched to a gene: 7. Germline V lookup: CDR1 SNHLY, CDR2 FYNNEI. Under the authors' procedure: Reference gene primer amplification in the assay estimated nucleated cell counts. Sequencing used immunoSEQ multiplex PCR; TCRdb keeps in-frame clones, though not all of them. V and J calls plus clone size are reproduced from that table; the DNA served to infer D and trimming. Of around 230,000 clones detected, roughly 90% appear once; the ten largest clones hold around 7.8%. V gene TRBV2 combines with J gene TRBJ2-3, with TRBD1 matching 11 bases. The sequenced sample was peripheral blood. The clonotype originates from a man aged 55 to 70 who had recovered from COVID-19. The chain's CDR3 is CASTLRTGGADTQYF. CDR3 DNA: TGTGCCAGCACACTCAGGACAGGGGGCGCAGATACGCAGTATTTT.